This T cell receptor (beta chain) came from a study of T cells in Graves' hyperthyroidism and ophthalmopathy. Findings of the study overall: In the blood, most expanded thyroid clonotypes above 0.001 appeared as well.

Remarks on this clonotype: The target antigen is unknown. Possible read error: a much larger clone is one base away.

Uncontrolled infections, other autoimmune diseases, pregnancy or lactation led to exclusion of patients. Amplified regions were TCR beta CDR3 sequences from RNA transcripts. The TCR CDR3 was amplified in a first-round RT-PCR using the HTBI primer set. Using its own MiXCR run on the multiplex PCR reads, TCRdb lists one record per CDR3 protein. The sample holds almost 500,000 distinct CDR3 sequences, about 20% seen once. The CDR3 spans 15 residues. Sequencing input: blood. The clonotype originates from a woman in her 70s with Graves' ophthalmopathy. V usage is TRBV12-3 or TRBV12-4 and J usage is TRBJ2-5; 8 nucleotides agree with TRBD2. The CDR3 nucleotides are TGTACCAGCAGTTTCGGGGGACTAGTTGAAGAGACCCAGTACTTC. Protein: CTSSFGGLVEETQYF.